This entry is about one TCR beta chain. Antigen: not known. This sample was taken from a study of blood T cells in healthy people across ages. The study's findings and limits: It was not known whether donors were CMV positive (a possible confounder of expanded clonotype changes). A roughly linear fall in TCR beta diversity per million T cells was seen with increasing age.

Per sample, extraction of total RNA gave at least 5 micrograms in every case. Germline trimming cut 1 base from V and 8 bases from J; bases unmatched to any gene: 13. Germline V lookup: CDR1 LGHNA, CDR2 YNFKEQ. The CDR3 is 16 residues long. A second about 6 to 11 cycle PCR used barcoded and J-beta primers. Through a template-switch adaptor with 12 random nucleotides, each cDNA molecule received a tag. TCRdb used MiXCR to reprocess the 5' RACE reads, holding one entry per CDR3 protein. Among over 600,000 distinct CDR3 sequences listed, more than 55% were seen once. Sequenced input: blood. This clonotype originated in a man between 40 and 49 years old in good health. This rearrangement joins TRBV4-2 to TRBJ1-2; 7 bases align to TRBD1. For the CDR3, the DNA is TGTGCCAGCAGCCAAGTCTGGGACAGACCTCCTATGGGCTACACCTTC. Translating it yields CASSQVWDRPPMGYTF.